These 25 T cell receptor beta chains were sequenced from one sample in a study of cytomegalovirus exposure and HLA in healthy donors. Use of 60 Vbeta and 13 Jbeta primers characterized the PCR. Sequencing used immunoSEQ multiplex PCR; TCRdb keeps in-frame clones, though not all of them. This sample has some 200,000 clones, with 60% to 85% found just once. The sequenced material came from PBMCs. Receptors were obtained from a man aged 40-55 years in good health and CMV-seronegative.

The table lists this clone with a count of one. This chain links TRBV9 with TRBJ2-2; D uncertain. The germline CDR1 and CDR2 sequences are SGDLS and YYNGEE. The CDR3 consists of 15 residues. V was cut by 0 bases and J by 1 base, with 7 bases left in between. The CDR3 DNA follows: TGTGCCAGCAGCGTAGGCCAGGTGAACACCGGGGAGCTGTTTTTT. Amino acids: CASSVGQVNTGELFF.

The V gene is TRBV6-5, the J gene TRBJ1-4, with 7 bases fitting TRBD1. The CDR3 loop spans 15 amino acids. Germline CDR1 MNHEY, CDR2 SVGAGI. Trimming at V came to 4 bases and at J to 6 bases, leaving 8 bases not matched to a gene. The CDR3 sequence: CASSFQQGIYEKLFF. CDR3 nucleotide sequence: TGTGCCAGCAGTTTCCAACAGGGGATTTATGAAAAACTGTTTTTT.

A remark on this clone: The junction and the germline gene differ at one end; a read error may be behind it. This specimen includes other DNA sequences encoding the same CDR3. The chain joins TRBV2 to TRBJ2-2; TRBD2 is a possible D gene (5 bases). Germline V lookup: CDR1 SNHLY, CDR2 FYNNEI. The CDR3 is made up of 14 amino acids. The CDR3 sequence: CASSWLGSTGELFF. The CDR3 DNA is TGTGCCAGCAGTTGGCTGGGGAGCACCGGGGAGCTGTTTTTC.

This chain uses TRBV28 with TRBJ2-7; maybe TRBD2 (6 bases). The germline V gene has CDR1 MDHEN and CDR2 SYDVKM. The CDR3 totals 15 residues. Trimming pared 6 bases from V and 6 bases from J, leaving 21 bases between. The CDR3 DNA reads TGTGCCAGCAGCCCGTCGGGAGCCCTGTTCTCCGAGCAGTACTTC. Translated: CASSPSGALFSEQYF.

CDR3 amino acids: CASSLDALNSNYGYTF. CDR3 DNA sequence: TGTGCCAGCAGCTTAGATGCCCTAAATTCTAACTATGGCTACACCTTC. The gene calls are TRBV7-8 and TRBJ1-2, with D uncertain. Trimming shortened V by 1 base and J by 0 bases, and 12 bases separated the two germline ends. This CDR3 spans 16 amino acids. Germline V gives CDR1 SGHVS, CDR2 FQNEAQ.

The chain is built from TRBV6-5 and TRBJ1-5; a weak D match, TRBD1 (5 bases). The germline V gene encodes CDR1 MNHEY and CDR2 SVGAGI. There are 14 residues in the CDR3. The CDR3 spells CVTGGSSGNQPQHF. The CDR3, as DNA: TGTGTCACGGGGGGTAGTAGTGGCAATCAGCCCCAGCATTTT.

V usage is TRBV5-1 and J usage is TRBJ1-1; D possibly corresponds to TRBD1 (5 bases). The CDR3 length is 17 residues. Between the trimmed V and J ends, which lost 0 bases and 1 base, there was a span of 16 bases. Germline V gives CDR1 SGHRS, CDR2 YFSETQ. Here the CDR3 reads CASSLEWSGWTNTEAFF. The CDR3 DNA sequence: TGCGCCAGCAGCTTGGAGTGGTCAGGGTGGACGAACACTGAAGCTTTCTTT.

The CDR3 spells CASSSRTRAGTEAFF. CDR3 nucleotides: TGTGCCAGCAGCTCGAGGACAAGGGCAGGCACTGAAGCTTTCTTT. The genes are TRBV5-6 and TRBJ1-1; D may be TRBD1 (5 bases). This CDR3 region has 15 residues. Germline values: CDR1 SGHDT, CDR2 YYEEEE. The V end lost 3 bases, the J end lost 4 bases, and 16 bases lay between the germline ends.

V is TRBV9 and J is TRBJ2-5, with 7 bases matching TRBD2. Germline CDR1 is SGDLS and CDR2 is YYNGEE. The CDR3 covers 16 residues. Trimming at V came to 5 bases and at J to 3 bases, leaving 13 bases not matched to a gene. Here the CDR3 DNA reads TGTGCCAGCAGTGCTATCTCGGAGCGGGAAGAAGAGACCCAGTACTTC. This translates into CASSAISEREEETQYF.

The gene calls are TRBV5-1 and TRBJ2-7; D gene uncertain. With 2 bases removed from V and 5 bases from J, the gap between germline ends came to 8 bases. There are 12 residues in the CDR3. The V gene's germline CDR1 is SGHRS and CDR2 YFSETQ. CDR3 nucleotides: TGCGCCAGCAGCTTTAATAATCACGAGCAGTACTTC. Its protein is CASSFNNHEQYF.

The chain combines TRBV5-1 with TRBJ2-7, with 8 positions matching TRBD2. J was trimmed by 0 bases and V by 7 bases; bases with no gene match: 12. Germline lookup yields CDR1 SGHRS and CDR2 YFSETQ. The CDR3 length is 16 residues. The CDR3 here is CASFNVAGSLSYEQYF. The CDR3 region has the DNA TGCGCCAGCTTCAACGTAGCGGGATCCCTCTCCTACGAGCAGTACTTC.

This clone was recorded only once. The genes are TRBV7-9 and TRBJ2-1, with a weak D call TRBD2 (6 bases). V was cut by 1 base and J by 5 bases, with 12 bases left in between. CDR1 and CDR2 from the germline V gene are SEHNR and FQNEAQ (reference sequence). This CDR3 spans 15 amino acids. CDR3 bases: TGTGCCAGCAGCTTAGATCCAGGAGGGGACAATGAGCAGTTCTTC. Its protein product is CASSLDPGGDNEQFF. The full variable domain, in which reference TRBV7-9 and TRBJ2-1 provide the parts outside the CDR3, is DTGVSQNPRHKITKRGQNVTFRCDPISEHNRLYWYRQTLGQGPEFLTYFQNEAQLEKSRLLSDRFSAERPKGSFSTLEIQRTEQGDSAMYLCASSLDPGGDNEQFFGPGTRLTVL.

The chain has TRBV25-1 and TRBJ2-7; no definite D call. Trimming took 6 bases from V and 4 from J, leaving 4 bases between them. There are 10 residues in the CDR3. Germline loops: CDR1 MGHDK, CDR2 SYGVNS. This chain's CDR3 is CASSLYEQYF. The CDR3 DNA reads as TGTGCCAGCAGCTTATACGAGCAGTACTTC.

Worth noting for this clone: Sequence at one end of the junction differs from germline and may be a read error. This chain's CDR3 is CSVEAVGVGEQHF. The CDR3 region has the DNA TGCAGCGTTGAAGCCGTCGGGGTAGGAGAGCAGCACTTC. The chain uses TRBV29-1 and TRBJ2-7; D perhaps matches TRBD2 (5 bases). The CDR3 runs to 13 residues. Germline V gene lookup returns CDR1 SQVTM and CDR2 ANQGSEA.

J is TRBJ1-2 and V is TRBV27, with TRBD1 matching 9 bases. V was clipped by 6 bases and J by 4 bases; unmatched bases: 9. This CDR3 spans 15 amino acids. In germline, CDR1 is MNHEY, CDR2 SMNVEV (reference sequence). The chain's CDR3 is CASRRTGTGSYGYTF. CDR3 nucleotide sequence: TGTGCCAGCAGGCGGACCGGGACAGGGAGCTATGGCTACACCTTC.

DNA for the CDR3: TGCGCCAGCAGGAGGTGGGGGGAAACAAAAGAGACCCAGTACTTC. The encoded protein is CASRRWGETKETQYF. This chain uses TRBV5-1 with TRBJ2-5, with a tentative D call TRBD2 (6 bases). Germline V gene sequence: CDR1 SGHRS, CDR2 YFSETQ. The CDR3 is 15 residues long. V dropped 5 bases and J dropped 3 bases, with 17 bases sitting between them. The whole variable domain, filled in from reference TRBV5-1 and TRBJ2-5, reads KAGVTQTPRYLIKTRGQQVTLSCSPISGHRSVSWYQQTPGQGLQFLFEYFSETQRNKGNFPGRFSGRQFSNSRSEMNVSTLELGDSALYLCASRRWGETKETQYFGPGTRLLVL.

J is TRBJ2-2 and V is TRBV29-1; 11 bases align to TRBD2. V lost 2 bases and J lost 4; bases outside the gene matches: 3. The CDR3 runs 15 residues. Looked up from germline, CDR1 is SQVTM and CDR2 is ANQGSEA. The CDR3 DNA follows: TGCAGCGTTGAACGTAGCGGGGGGGGCACCGGGGAGCTGTTTTTT. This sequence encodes CSVERSGGGTGELFF.

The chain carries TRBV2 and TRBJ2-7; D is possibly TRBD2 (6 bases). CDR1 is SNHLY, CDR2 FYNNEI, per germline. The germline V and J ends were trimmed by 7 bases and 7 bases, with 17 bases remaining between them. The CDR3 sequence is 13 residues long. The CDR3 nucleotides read TGTGCCAGCAACACGGGAGCCACGAATGAGCAGTACTTC. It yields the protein CASNTGATNEQYF.

The CDR3 sequence: CSGASGIGRDTQYF. The DNA of the CDR3 is TGCAGCGGCGCTAGCGGGATCGGTAGGGATACGCAGTATTTT. The chain links TRBV29-1 to TRBJ2-3, with 9 nucleotides matching TRBD2. The V segment lost 7 bases and the J segment 6 bases; nucleotides outside the gene matches: 11. Germline lookup yields CDR1 SQVTM and CDR2 ANQGSEA. This CDR3 is 14 amino acids long.

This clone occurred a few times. CDR3: CASSLGGQGYEKLFF. DNA for the CDR3: TGCGCCAGCAGCTTGGGTGGACAGGGTTATGAAAAACTGTTTTTT. V and J are TRBV5-1 and TRBJ1-4; 8 bases agree with TRBD1. CDR1 and CDR2 (germline): SGHRS, YFSETQ. This CDR3 contains 15 residues. Trimming removed 0 bases from V and 6 bases from J; junction bases left unmatched: 4.

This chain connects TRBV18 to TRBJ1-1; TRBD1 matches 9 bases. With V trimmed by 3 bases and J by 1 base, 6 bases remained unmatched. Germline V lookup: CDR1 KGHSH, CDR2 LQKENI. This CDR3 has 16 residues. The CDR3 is CASSPFLGQGNTEAFF. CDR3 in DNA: TGTGCCAGCTCACCTTTCCTGGGACAGGGGAACACTGAAGCTTTCTTT.

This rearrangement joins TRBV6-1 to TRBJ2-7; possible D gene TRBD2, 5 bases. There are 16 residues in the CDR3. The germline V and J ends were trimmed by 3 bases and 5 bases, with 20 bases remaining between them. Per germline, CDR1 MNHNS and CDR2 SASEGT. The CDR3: CASSDLWRYQHHEQYF. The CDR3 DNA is TGTGCCAGCAGTGATTTGTGGAGGTATCAACATCACGAGCAGTACTTC.

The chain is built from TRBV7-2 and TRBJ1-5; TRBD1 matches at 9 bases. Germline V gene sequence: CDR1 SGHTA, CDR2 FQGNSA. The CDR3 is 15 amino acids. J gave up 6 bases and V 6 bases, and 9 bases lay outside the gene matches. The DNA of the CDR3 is TGTGCCAGCAGTCCACGGACAGGGGAAGGTCAGCCCCAGCATTTT. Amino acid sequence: CASSPRTGEGQPQHF. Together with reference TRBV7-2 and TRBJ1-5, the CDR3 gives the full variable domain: GAGVSQSPSNKVTEKGKDVELRCDPISGHTALYWYRQSLGQGLEFLIYFQGNSAPDKSGLPSDRFSAERTGGSVSTLTIQRTQQEDSAVYLCASSPRTGEGQPQHFGDGTRLSIL.

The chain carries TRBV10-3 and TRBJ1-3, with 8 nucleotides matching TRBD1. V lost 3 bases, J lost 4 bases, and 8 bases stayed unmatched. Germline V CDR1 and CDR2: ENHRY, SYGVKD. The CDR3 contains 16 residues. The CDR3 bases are TGTGCCATCAGTGATAGGACAGGGCTCTCCGGAAACACCATATATTTT. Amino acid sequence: CAISDRTGLSGNTIYF.

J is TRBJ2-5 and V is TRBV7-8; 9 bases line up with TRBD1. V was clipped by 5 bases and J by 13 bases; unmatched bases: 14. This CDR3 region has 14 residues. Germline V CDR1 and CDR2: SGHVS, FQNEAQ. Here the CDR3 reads CASSLGTGSPHRYF. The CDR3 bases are TGTGCCAGCAGCCTCGGGACAGGGAGTCCGCATCGGTACTTC.